This T cell receptor beta chain was identified in a study of shared clonotypes between healthy human individuals. This clone was recorded only once. V gave up 2 bases and J gave up 3 bases, with 13 bases separating them. The V gene's germline CDR1 is KGHSH and CDR2 LQKENI. There are 15 residues in the CDR3. The repertoire was sequenced with immunoSEQ multiplex PCR; TCRdb's copy has only in-frame clones and lacks some. The table includes hundreds of thousands of clones, roughly 79% detected once. This clonotype originated in a woman aged 40 to 50 in good health. Some clones in this sample may be carry-over from other donors' samples. The sample taken for sequencing was PBMCs. The chain recombines TRBV18 with TRBJ1-1; no clear D gene. The CDR3 region is CASSPIPLADTEAFF. Written as DNA, the CDR3 is TGTGCCAGCTCACCAATCCCGTTAGCGGACACTGAAGCTTTCTTT.